The clone carrying this TCR beta chain has ten or more counts. This entry is derived from a study of T cells after yellow fever vaccination. TCRdb used MiXCR to reprocess the 5' RACE reads, holding one entry per CDR3 protein. The sample comprises some 560,000 distinct CDR3 sequences, about a sixth of which are singletons, and 17% rests with the top ten. The receptor was derived from a man younger than 35 who received the YFV17D yellow fever vaccine. Sequencing was performed on PBMCs, taken 5 to 6 days after the first yellow fever vaccination.

CDR3 sequence (DNA): TGCGCCAGCAGCTTGGGATCGTTGAACACTGAAGCTTTCTTT. Its protein is CASSLGSLNTEAFF. This chain connects TRBV5-1 to TRBJ1-1; no firm D call. CDR3 length: 14 amino acids. CDR1 is SGHRS, CDR2 YFSETQ, per germline. V lost 0 bases and J lost 0, with 6 bases in between.